The 10 T cell receptor beta chains in this list originate from one sample, sequenced in a study of shared clonotypes between healthy human individuals. Some clones are missing from TCRdb's copy, which holds only in-frame ones; the method was immunoSEQ multiplex PCR. The repertoire has roughly 1,000,000 clones, approximately 80% of them found once; the top ten carry roughly 0.65%. Sequences were obtained from memory CD4+ T cells from PBMCs. Specified subset: CD45RA-negative fraction. The source is a young man in good health. Some clones in this sample may be carry-over from other donors' samples.

This clone has only one observation. The V and J genes are TRBV6-1 and TRBJ2-5, with D possibly matching TRBD1 (6 bases). The germline CDR1 and CDR2 sequences are MNHNS and SASEGT. This CDR3 has 16 residues. Trimming pared 8 bases from V and 2 bases from J, leaving 21 bases between. Written as DNA, the CDR3 is TGTGCCAGCTGTGTCTCACAGAGGGGGTTTCAAGAGACCCAGTACTTC. Its protein product is CASCVSQRGFQETQYF.

V is TRBV30 and J is TRBJ1-5, with 7 bases that match TRBD1. Trimming at V came to 3 bases and at J to 3 bases, leaving 8 bases not matched to a gene. CDR1 is GTSNPN, CDR2 SVGIG, per germline (reference sequence). The CDR3 loop spans 15 amino acids. CDR3 region: CAWSGDSNFNQPQHF. CDR3 DNA: TGTGCCTGGAGCGGGGACAGTAATTTCAATCAGCCCCAGCATTTT. The full variable domain, with the rest looked up from reference TRBV30 and TRBJ1-5, is SQTIHQWPATLVQPVGSPLSLECTVEGTSNPNLYWYRQAAGRGLQLLFYSVGIGQISSEVPQNLSASRPQDRQFILSSKKLLLSDSGFYLCAWSGDSNFNQPQHFGDGTRLSIL.

This clone has just one count. The rearrangement uses TRBV14 and TRBJ2-6; D is possibly TRBD2 (5 bases). The V end lost 0 bases, the J end lost 4 bases, and 7 bases lay between the germline ends. Per the germline V gene, CDR1 is SGHDN and CDR2 is FVKESK. This CDR3 has 15 residues. This chain's CDR3 is CASSQERAGANVLTF. CDR3 DNA: TGTGCCAGCAGCCAAGAGAGGGCCGGGGCCAACGTCCTGACTTTC. The whole variable domain, filled in from reference TRBV14 and TRBJ2-6, reads EAGVTQFPSHSVIEKGQTVTLRCDPISGHDNLYWYRRVMGKEIKFLLHFVKESKQDESGMPNNRFLAERTGGTYSTLKVQPAELEDSGVYFCASSQERAGANVLTFGAGSRLTVL.

The V and J genes are TRBV23-1 and TRBJ1-2; D remains ambiguous. TRBV23-1 is an ORF; its function is uncertain. Trimming pared 7 bases from V and 8 bases from J, leaving 14 bases between. This CDR3 has 12 residues. The CDR3 nucleotides are TGCGCCAGCACAAATGTGGGTCGGGGCTACACCTTC. Its translation is CASTNVGRGYTF.

This clone appeared a single time. This chain connects TRBV7-2 to TRBJ2-3, with TRBD2 matching over 7 bases. The CDR3 totals 13 residues. The trim removed 6 bases at V and 4 bases at J, leaving 4 bases unmatched. Germline loops: CDR1 SGHTA, CDR2 FQGNSA. CDR3 nucleotides: TGTGCCAGCAGGGCGGGAGCGGCAGATACGCAGTATTTT. This sequence encodes CASRAGAADTQYF.

The V gene is TRBV6-1, the J gene TRBJ2-3, with TRBD2 matching over 10 bases. J gave up 3 bases and V 5 bases, and 2 bases lay outside the gene matches. The length of the CDR3 is 14 residues. The germline V gene has CDR1 MNHNS and CDR2 SASEGT. The CDR3, as DNA: TGTGCCAGCAGTCTTAGCGGGAGGACAGATACGCAGTATTTT. Protein sequence: CASSLSGRTDTQYF.

This sequence joins TRBV9 and TRBJ2-7; the D gene could be TRBD1 or TRBD2 (5 bases each). The CDR3 runs 13 residues. Trimming stripped 0 bases from V and 7 bases from J, with 11 bases between. The V gene's germline CDR1 is SGDLS and CDR2 YYNGEE. The CDR3 DNA reads as TGTGCCAGCAGCGTAGTCCCCGAGGGGGAGCAGTACTTC. Its translation: CASSVVPEGEQYF. The variable domain in full, with the rest retrieved from reference TRBV9 and TRBJ2-7, is DSGVTQTPKHLITATGQRVTLRCSPRSGDLSVYWYQQSLDQGLQFLIQYYNGEERAKGNILERFSAQQFPDLHSELNLSSLELGDSALYFCASSVVPEGEQYFGPGTRLTVT.

The rearrangement links TRBV5-1 to TRBJ2-4, with D unresolved. Trimming took 4 bases from V and 2 from J, leaving 10 bases between them. The germline gives CDR1 SGHRS, CDR2 YFSETQ. The CDR3 sequence is 14 residues long. The CDR3 DNA sequence: TGCGCCAGCAGCCCGGACCAGTCCAAAAACATTCAGTACTTC. Residues: CASSPDQSKNIQYF. The full variable domain, its missing parts supplied by reference TRBV5-1 and TRBJ2-4, is KAGVTQTPRYLIKTRGQQVTLSCSPISGHRSVSWYQQTPGQGLQFLFEYFSETQRNKGNFPGRFSGRQFSNSRSEMNVSTLELGDSALYLCASSPDQSKNIQYFGAGTRLSVL.

The rearrangement uses TRBV28 and TRBJ1-1; 10 bases match TRBD1. The CDR3 totals 14 residues. Per germline, CDR1 MDHEN and CDR2 SYDVKM. V dropped 2 bases and J dropped 7; count of bases not matched to a gene: 4. CDR3 DNA: TGTGCCAGCAGTTTAGGGACAGGGGCCCTTGAAGCTTTCTTT. It yields the protein CASSLGTGALEAFF.

The rearrangement uses TRBV11-2 and TRBJ2-7; TRBD1 is a possible D gene (5 bases). CDR3 size: 13 residues. Germline V lookup: CDR1 SGHAT, CDR2 FQNNGV. V was trimmed by 3 bases and J by 2 bases, leaving 8 bases between them. Here the CDR3 DNA reads TGTGCCAGCAGCTTGGCAGGGCCCTACGAGCAGTACTTC. Its protein product is CASSLAGPYEQYF.